The subject of this entry is one T cell receptor (beta chain). The data were obtained in a study of control samples from healthy donors and cancer patients. CDR1 and CDR2 from the germline V gene are MNHEY and SVGAGI. V gave up 9 bases and J gave up 1 base, with 12 bases separating them. The CDR3 has 13 amino acids. Method: immunoSEQ multiplex PCR; TCRdb's copy keeps in-frame clones and lacks some. The table has 60,000 to 70,000 clones, about 80% seen once. The sample taken for sequencing was PBMCs. The rearrangement links TRBV6-5 to TRBJ1-1, with D unresolved. The sequence derives from a woman aged 45-60 years with lung cancer. The CDR3 nucleotides are TGTGCCAGTCATCTGCAGAGGAACACTGAAGCTTTCTTT. Its protein is CASHLQRNTEAFF.